Each of the 2 T cell receptor beta chains below was sequenced from the same sample in a study of cytomegalovirus exposure and HLA in healthy donors. This PCR relied on a set of 60 Vbeta primers and 13 Jbeta primers. The data were produced by immunoSEQ multiplex PCR, yet TCRdb's version contains in-frame clones alone and is incomplete. The table lists approximately 42,000 clones, roughly 80% of them singletons. The specimen sequenced was PBMCs. The receptors originated from a man aged 50 or older in good health and CMV-seronegative.

This clone was seen a handful of times. The junction departs from germline at one end; a sequencing error may be responsible. V gene TRBV7-9 combines with J gene TRBJ2-1, with D maybe TRBD2 (6 bases). This CDR3 contains 15 residues. Germline CDR1 SEHNR, CDR2 FQNEAQ (reference sequence). In nucleotides, the CDR3 is TGTTCCAGCAGCTTAGAAGTTGAGCGGGCCTCCGAGCAGTTCTTC. Protein product: CSSSLEVERASEQFF. The full variable domain, with the rest looked up from reference TRBV7-9 and TRBJ2-1, is DTGVSQNPRHKITKRGQNVTFRCDPISEHNRLYWYRQTLGQGPEFLTYFQNEAQLEKSRLLSDRFSAERPKGSFSTLEIQRTEQGDSAMYLCSSSLEVERASEQFFGPGTRLTVL.

The chain uses TRBV11-2 and TRBJ2-2; D uncertain. Trimming cost V 5 bases and J 6 bases, with 13 bases left between them. CDR1 is SGHAT, CDR2 FQNNGV, per germline. The CDR3 is 14 amino acids. CDR3 sequence: CASSPVNLAGELFF. The CDR3 DNA sequence: TGTGCCAGCAGCCCGGTCAATTTAGCCGGGGAGCTGTTTTTT.